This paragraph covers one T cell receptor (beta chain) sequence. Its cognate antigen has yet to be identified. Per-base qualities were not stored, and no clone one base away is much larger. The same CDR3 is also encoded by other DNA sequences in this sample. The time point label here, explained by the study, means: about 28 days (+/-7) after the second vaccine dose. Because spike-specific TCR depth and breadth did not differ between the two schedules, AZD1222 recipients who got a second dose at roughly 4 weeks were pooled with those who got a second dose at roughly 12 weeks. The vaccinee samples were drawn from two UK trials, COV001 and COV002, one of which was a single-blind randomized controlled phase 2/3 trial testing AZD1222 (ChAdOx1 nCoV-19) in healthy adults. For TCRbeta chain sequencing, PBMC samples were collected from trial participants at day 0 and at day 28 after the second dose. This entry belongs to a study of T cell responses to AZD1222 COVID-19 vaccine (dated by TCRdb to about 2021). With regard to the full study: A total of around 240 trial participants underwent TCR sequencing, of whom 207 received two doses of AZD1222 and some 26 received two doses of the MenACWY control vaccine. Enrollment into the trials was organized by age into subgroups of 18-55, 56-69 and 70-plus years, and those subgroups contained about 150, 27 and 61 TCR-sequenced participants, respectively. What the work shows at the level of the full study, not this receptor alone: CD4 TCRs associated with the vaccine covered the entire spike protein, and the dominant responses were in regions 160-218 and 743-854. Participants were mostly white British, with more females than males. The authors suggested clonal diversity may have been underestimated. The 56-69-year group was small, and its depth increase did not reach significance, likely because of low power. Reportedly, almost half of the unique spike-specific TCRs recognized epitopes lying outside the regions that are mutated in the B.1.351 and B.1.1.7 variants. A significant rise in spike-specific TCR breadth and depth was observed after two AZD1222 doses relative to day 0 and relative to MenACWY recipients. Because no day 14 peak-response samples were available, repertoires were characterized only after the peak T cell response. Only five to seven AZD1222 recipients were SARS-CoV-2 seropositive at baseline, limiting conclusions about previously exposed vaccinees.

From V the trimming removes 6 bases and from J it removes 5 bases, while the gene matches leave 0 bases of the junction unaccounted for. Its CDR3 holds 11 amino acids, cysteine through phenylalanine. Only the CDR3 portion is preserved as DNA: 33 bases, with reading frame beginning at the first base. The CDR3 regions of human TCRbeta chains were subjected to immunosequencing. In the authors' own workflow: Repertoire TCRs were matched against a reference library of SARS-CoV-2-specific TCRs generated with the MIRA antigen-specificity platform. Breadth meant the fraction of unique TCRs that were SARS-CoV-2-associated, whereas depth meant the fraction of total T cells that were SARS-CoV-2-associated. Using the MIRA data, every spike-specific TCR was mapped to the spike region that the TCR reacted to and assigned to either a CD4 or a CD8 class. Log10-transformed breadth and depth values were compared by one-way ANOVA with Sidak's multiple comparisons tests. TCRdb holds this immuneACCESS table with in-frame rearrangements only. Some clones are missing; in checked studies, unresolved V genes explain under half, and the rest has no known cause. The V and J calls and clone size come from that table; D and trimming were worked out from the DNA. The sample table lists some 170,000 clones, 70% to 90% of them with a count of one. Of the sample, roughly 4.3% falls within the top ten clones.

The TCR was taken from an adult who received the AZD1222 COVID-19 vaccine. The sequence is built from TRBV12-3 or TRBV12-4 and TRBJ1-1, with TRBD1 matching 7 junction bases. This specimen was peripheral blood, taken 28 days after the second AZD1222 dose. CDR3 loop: CASSRGTEAFF. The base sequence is TGTGCCAGCAGCAGGGGGACTGAAGCTTTCTTT.